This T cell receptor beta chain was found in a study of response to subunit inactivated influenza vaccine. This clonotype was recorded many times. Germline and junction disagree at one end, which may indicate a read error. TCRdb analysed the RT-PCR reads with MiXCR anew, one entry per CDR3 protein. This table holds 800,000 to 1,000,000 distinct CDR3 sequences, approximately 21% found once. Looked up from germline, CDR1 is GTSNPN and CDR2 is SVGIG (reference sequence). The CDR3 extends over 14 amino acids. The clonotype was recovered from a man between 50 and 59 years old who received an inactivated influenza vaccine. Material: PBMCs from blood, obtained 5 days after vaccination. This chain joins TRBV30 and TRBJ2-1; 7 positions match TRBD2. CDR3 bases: TGTGCCTGGAGCCGGGACTACACCTACAACGAGCAGTTCTTC. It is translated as CAWSRDYTYNEQFF.